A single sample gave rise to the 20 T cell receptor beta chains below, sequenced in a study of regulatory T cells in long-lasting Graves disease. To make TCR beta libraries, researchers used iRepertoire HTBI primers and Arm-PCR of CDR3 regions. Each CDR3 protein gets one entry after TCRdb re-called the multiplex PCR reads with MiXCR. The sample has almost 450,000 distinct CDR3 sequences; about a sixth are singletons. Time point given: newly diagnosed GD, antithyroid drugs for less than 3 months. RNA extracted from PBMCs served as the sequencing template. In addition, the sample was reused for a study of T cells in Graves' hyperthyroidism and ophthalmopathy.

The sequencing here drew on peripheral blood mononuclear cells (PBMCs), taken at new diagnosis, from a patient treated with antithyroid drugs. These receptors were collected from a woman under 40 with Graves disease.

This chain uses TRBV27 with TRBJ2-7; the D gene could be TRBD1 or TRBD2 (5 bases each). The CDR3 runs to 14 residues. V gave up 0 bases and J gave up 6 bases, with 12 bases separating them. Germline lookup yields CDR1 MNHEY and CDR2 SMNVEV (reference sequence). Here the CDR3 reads CASSLSGMRGEQYF. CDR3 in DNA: TGTGCCAGCAGTTTATCGGGCATGAGGGGCGAGCAGTACTTC.

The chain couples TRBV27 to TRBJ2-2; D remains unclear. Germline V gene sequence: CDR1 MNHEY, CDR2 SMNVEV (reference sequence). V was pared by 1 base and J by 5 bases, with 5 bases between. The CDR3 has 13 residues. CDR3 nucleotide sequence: TGTGCCAGCAGTTTATTCTGGACCGGGGAGCTGTTTTTT. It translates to CASSLFWTGELFF.

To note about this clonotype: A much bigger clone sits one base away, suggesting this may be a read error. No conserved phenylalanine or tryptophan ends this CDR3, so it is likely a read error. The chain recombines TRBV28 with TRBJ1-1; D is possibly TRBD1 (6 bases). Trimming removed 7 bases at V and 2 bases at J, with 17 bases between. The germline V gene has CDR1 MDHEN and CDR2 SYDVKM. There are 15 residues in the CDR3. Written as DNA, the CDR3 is TGTGCCAGCATATCCGGGGGGGCACCCAACACTGAAGCTTTCCTT. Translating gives CASISGGAPNTEAFL.

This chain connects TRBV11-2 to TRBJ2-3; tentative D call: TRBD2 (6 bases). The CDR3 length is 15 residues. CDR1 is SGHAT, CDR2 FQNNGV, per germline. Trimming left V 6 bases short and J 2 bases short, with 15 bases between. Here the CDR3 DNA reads TGTGCCAGCAGATGGGGGGACTGGAACACAGATACGCAGTATTTT. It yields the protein CASRWGDWNTDTQYF.

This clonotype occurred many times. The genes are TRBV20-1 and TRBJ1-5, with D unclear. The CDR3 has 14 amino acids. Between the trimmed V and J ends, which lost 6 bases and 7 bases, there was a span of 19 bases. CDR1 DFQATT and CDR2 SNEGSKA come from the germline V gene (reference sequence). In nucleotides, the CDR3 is TGCAGTGCCACGGACTACGGAAGAGGGCAGCCCCAGCATTTT. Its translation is CSATDYGRGQPQHF.

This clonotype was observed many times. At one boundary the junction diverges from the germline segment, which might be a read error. In DNA form, the CDR3 reads TGTGCCATCAGTGAGTCGACAGGCTCCTCCGAGCAGTACTTC. Amino acid sequence: CAISESTGSSEQYF. The rearrangement uses TRBV10-3 and TRBJ2-7; TRBD1 is a possible D gene (6 bases). Germline values: CDR1 ENHRY, CDR2 SYGVKD. This CDR3 is built from 14 residues.

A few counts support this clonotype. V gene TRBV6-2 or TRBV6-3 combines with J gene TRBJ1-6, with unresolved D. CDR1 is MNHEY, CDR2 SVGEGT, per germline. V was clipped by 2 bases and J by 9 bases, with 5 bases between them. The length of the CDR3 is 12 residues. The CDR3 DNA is TGTGCCAGCAGTTACGCGTTTTCACCCCTCCACTTT. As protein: CASSYAFSPLHF.

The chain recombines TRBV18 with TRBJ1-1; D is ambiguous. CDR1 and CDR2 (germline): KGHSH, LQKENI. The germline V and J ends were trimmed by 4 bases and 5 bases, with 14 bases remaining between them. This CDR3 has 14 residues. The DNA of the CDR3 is TGTGCCAGCTCACTCTTGGGAATTGATACTGAAGCTTTCTTT. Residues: CASSLLGIDTEAFF.

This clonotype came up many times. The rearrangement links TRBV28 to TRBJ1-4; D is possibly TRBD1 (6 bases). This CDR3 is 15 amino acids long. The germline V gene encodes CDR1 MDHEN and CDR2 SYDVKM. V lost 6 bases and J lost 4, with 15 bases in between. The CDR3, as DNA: TGTGCCAGCAGAAAAGGGACATACGATAATGAAAAACTGTTTTTT. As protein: CASRKGTYDNEKLFF.

The CDR3 here is CASSVVSAAGELFF. The CDR3 region has the DNA TGTGCCAGCAGCGTAGTCAGCGCCGCCGGGGAGCTGTTTTTT. The chain uses TRBV9 and TRBJ2-2, with no clear D. The ends were cut back, 0 bases at V and 6 bases at J, with 9 bases in the middle. CDR1 and CDR2 from the germline V gene are SGDLS and YYNGEE. The CDR3 loop spans 14 amino acids.

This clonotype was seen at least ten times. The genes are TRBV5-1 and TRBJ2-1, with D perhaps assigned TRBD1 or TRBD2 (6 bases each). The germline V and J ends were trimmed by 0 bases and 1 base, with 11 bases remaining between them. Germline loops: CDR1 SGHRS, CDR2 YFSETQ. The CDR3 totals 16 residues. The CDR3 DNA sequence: TGCGCCAGCAGCTTGGTAGGGGGGATATCCTACAATGAGCAGTTCTTC. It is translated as CASSLVGGISYNEQFF.

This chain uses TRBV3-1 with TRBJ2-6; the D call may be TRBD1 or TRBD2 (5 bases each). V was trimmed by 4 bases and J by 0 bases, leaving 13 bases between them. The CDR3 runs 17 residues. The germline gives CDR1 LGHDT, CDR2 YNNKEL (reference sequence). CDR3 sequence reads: CASSLGGPTSGANVLTF. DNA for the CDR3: TGTGCCAGCAGCCTTGGGGGACCGACCTCTGGGGCCAACGTCCTGACTTTC.

The CDR3 reads CSALHGGTLNEQFF. In DNA, the CDR3 is TGCAGTGCTCTACACGGGGGGACCTTGAATGAGCAGTTCTTC. The rearrangement joins TRBV20-1 to TRBJ2-1, with 7 bases identical to TRBD2. Per the germline V gene, CDR1 is DFQATT and CDR2 is SNEGSKA (reference sequence). Trimming at V came to 5 bases and at J to 7 bases, leaving 11 bases not matched to a gene. The CDR3 is 14 amino acids.

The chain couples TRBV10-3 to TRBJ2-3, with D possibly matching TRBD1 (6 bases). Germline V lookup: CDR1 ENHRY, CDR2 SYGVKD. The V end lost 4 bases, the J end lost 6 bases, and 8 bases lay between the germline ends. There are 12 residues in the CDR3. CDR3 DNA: TGTGCCATCAGTGTCCAGGGGGATACGCAGTATTTT. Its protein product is CAISVQGDTQYF.

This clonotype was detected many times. CDR3 DNA: TGCAGCGTTGACCTGGACAGATCCGATGGCTACACCTTC. Protein product: CSVDLDRSDGYTF. This rearrangement joins TRBV29-1 to TRBJ1-2; possibly TRBD1 for D (6 bases). The V and J ends lost 3 bases and 6 bases respectively, with 14 bases between them. The CDR3 runs to 13 residues. The germline V gene has CDR1 SQVTM and CDR2 ANQGSEA.

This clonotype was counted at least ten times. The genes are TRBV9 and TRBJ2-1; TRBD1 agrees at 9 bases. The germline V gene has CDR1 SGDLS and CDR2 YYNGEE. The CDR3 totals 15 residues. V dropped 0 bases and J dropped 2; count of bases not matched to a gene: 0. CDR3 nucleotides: TGTGCCAGCAGCGTAGGGACAGGGGCCTACAATGAGCAGTTCTTC. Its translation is CASSVGTGAYNEQFF.

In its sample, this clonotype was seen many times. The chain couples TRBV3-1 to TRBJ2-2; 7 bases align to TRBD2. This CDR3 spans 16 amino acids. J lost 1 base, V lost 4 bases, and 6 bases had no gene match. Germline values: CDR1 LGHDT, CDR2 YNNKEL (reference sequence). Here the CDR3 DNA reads TGTGCCAGCAGCCGCCAGCGGGGAAAGAACACCGGGGAGCTGTTTTTT. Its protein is CASSRQRGKNTGELFF.

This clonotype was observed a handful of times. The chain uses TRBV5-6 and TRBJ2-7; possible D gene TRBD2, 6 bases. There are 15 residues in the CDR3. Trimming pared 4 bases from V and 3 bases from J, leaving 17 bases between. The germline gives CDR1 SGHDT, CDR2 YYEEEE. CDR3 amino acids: CASSEKWGGNYEQYF. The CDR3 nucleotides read TGTGCCAGCAGCGAGAAGTGGGGAGGAAACTACGAGCAGTACTTC.

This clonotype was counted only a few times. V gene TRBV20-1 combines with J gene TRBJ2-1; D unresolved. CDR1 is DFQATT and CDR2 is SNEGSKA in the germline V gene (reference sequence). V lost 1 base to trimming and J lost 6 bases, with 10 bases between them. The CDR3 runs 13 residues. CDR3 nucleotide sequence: TGCAGTGCTAGAGTTTCTACGGGCAATGAGCAGTTCTTC. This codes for CSARVSTGNEQFF.

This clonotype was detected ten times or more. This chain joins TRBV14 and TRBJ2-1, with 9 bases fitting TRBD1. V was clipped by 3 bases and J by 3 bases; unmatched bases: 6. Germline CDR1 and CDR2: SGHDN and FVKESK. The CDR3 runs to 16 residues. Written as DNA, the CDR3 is TGTGCCAGCAGCCATGTGGACAGGGGTAACTACAATGAGCAGTTCTTC. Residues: CASSHVDRGNYNEQFF.